These 26 T cell receptor beta chains were sequenced from one sample in a study of blood T cell repertoires in COVID-19. Clones were sequenced by immunoSEQ multiplex PCR, and TCRdb holds only the in-frame ones, with some missing. The table has roughly 230,000 clones, 90% seen once. Sequenced input: peripheral blood. The receptors were gathered from an older woman with COVID-19, enrolled during active disease.

The chain employs TRBV6-5 and TRBJ2-1, with a weak D call TRBD1 (5 bases). Germline-derived CDR1 and CDR2 are MNHEY and SVGAGI. Trimming left V 8 bases short and J 8 bases short, with 16 bases between. CDR3 length: 13 amino acids. The CDR3 sequence is CASGRARFHEQFF. Here the CDR3 DNA reads TGTGCCAGCGGCAGGGCACGATTCCATGAGCAGTTCTTC.

The chain recombines TRBV11-2 with TRBJ1-4; a weak D match, TRBD1 (5 bases). CDR1 is SGHAT and CDR2 is FQNNGV in the germline V gene. The CDR3 contains 14 residues. Trimming shortened V by 2 bases and J by 10 bases, and 14 bases separated the two germline ends. CDR3 nucleotide sequence: TGTGCCAGCAGCTTATCGGGGGTTGTCGGAAAACTGTTTTTT. Amino acid sequence: CASSLSGVVGKLFF.

Concerning this clone: The sample contains more than one DNA sequence encoding this CDR3. The chain combines TRBV5-4 with TRBJ2-1, with 8 bases matching TRBD2. The trim removed 0 bases at V and 4 bases at J, leaving 3 bases unmatched. The length of the CDR3 is 15 residues. In germline, CDR1 is SGHNT, CDR2 YYREEE (reference sequence). Here the CDR3 reads CASSLDSGAYNEQFF. The CDR3 coding sequence is TGTGCCAGCAGCTTGGATAGCGGGGCGTACAATGAGCAGTTCTTC.

The chain uses TRBV24-1 and TRBJ2-5, with 9 bases fitting TRBD1. The CDR3 is 12 residues long. With V trimmed by 11 bases and J by 3 bases, 3 bases remained unmatched. Germline values: CDR1 KGHDR, CDR2 SFDVKD. CDR3 DNA: TGTGCCAGCGACAGGGGGGAAGAGACCCAGTACTTC. Translation: CASDRGEETQYF.

The chain links TRBV12-5 to TRBJ2-3, with 11 nucleotides matching TRBD2. Germline lookup yields CDR1 LGHNT and CDR2 FRNRAP. The V and J ends lost 7 bases and 4 bases, in that order; junction bases with no gene match: 16. The CDR3 runs to 18 residues. This CDR3 is CASDGLAGGLLSADTQYF. The CDR3 coding sequence is TGTGCTAGTGATGGGCTAGCGGGGGGCTTACTTAGCGCAGATACGCAGTATTTT.

The V and J genes are TRBV29-1 and TRBJ1-2; D remains unclear. Germline CDR1 SQVTM, CDR2 ANQGSEA. The ends were cut back, 3 bases at V and 6 bases at J, with 11 bases in the middle. CDR3 length equals 12 residues. The CDR3 DNA sequence: TGCAGCGTTGATGAGGGATTGGATGGCTACACCTTC. Its translation: CSVDEGLDGYTF.

The chain is built from TRBV6-1 and TRBJ2-7, with D possibly matching TRBD2 (5 bases). This CDR3 spans 15 amino acids. Germline assignment: CDR1 MNHNS and CDR2 SASEGT. Trimming cost V 1 base and J 5 bases, with 15 bases left between them. CDR3 nucleotides: TGTGCCAGCAGTGAAGGAGTCGGGATCGTCCACGAGCAGTACTTC. Translating gives CASSEGVGIVHEQYF.

The chain uses TRBV6-6 and TRBJ1-2; D is possibly TRBD1 (6 bases). Germline CDR1 is MNHNY and CDR2 is SVGAGI (reference sequence). V was pared by 2 bases and J by 4 bases, with 17 bases between. The CDR3 is made up of 16 amino acids. The DNA for the CDR3 is TGTGCCAGCAGTTACGTCAGGGGTAGTCGGGGCTATGGCTACACCTTC. Amino acid sequence: CASSYVRGSRGYGYTF.

This clone has just one count. The rearrangement joins TRBV9 to TRBJ2-3; 10 bases are shared with TRBD2. This CDR3 has 16 amino acids. The germline gives CDR1 SGDLS, CDR2 YYNGEE. The J segment lost 1 base and the V segment lost 6 bases, leaving 8 bases of the junction unmatched. CDR3 sequence (DNA): TGTGCCAGCACCCAAACCGGGACTAGCGGCACAGATACGCAGTATTTT. Protein: CASTQTGTSGTDTQYF.

The V call is TRBV14, the J call TRBJ2-5; TRBD2 matches at 14 bases. Trimming removed 4 bases from V and 3 bases from J; junction bases left unmatched: 13. Germline CDR1 reads SGHDN; CDR2 reads FVKESK. The CDR3 loop spans 19 amino acids. The CDR3 sequence: CASSPHGRLAGGLEETQYF. The CDR3 coding sequence is TGTGCCAGCAGCCCCCATGGCCGACTAGCGGGGGGGCTGGAAGAGACCCAGTACTTC.

V gene TRBV5-1 combines with J gene TRBJ1-4, with TRBD1 identical over 11 bases. Germline V lookup: CDR1 SGHRS, CDR2 YFSETQ. V dropped 4 bases and J dropped 10; count of bases not matched to a gene: 6. The CDR3 runs 14 residues. The CDR3 DNA sequence: TGCGCCAGCAGCCCCGGGACAGGGGGAGGAAAACTGTTTTTT. Translating gives CASSPGTGGGKLFF.

This rearrangement joins TRBV7-3 to TRBJ1-6; 9 bases fit TRBD1. Germline assignment: CDR1 SGHTA and CDR2 FQGTGA. This CDR3 comprises 15 residues. Trimming cost V 3 bases and J 7 bases; bases outside gene matches: 4. Here the CDR3 reads CASSLGQGLNSPLHF. The CDR3 DNA reads as TGTGCCAGCAGCTTGGGACAGGGTTTGAATTCACCCCTCCACTTT.

The chain joins TRBV6-5 to TRBJ1-2; D may be TRBD1 (5 bases). Germline V gene data show CDR1 as MNHEY and CDR2 as SVGAGI. V was clipped by 0 bases and J by 4 bases, with 9 bases between them. The CDR3 loop spans 14 amino acids. The CDR3 region has the DNA TGTGCCAGCAGTTACTCGAGGACAACCTATGGCTACACCTTC. Protein product: CASSYSRTTYGYTF.

This chain uses TRBV7-8 with TRBJ1-2; a weak D match, TRBD1 (6 bases). The germline V and J ends were trimmed by 5 bases and 0 bases, with 13 bases remaining between them. The CDR3 length is 15 residues. Per germline, CDR1 SGHVS and CDR2 FQNEAQ. The CDR3 DNA is TGTGCCAGCAGCCCCGGGACACCAACTAACTATGGCTACACCTTC. Its translation is CASSPGTPTNYGYTF.

In DNA form, the CDR3 reads TGTGCCAGCAACGGACTAGCGGCCGCCGGGGAGCTGTTTTTT. Translating it yields CASNGLAAAGELFF. V and J are TRBV6-5 and TRBJ2-2; 10 nucleotides line up with TRBD2. The CDR3 is 14 residues long. The V segment lost 7 bases and the J segment 6 bases; nucleotides outside the gene matches: 5. Germline lookup yields CDR1 MNHEY and CDR2 SVGAGI.

The genes are TRBV6-5 and TRBJ2-7; tentatively, D is TRBD1 (6 bases). The CDR3 has 14 amino acids. V was clipped by 7 bases and J by 2 bases, with 15 bases between them. Germline V lookup: CDR1 MNHEY, CDR2 SVGAGI. For the CDR3, the DNA is TGTGCCAGCAATTTCGACAGGCCGCCCTACGAGCAGTACTTC. Its protein product is CASNFDRPPYEQYF.

Comment on this clone: The junction and the germline gene differ at one end; a read error may be behind it. V is TRBV11-1 and J is TRBJ2-1, with TRBD1 matching over 8 bases. CDR1 and CDR2 from the germline V gene are SGHAT and FQDESV (reference sequence). The CDR3 sequence is 16 residues long. This CDR3 is CASSTGTGLSYNGQFF. The CDR3 DNA sequence: TGTGCCAGCAGCACCGGGACAGGCCTCTCCTACAATGGGCAGTTCTTC. The full variable domain, completed using reference TRBV11-1 and TRBJ2-1, is EAEVAQSPRYKITEKSQAVAFWCDPISGHATLYWYRQILGQGPELLVQFQDESVVDDSQLPKDRFSAERLKGVDSTLKIQPAELGDSAMYLCASSTGTGLSYNGQFFGPGTRLTVL.

The chain employs TRBV4-1 and TRBJ1-1; D call uncertain. V was trimmed by 0 bases and J by 1 base, leaving 3 bases between them. This CDR3 spans 13 amino acids. In germline, CDR1 is MGHRA, CDR2 YSYEKL. DNA for the CDR3: TGCGCCAGCAGCCAAGAGAGGAACACTGAAGCTTTCTTT. Its translation is CASSQERNTEAFF.

The V gene is TRBV7-3, the J gene TRBJ2-5; 7 bases align to TRBD2. CDR1 and CDR2 (germline): SGHTA, FQGTGA. Unmatched junction bases numbered 10, after V lost 5 bases and J lost 4 bases. CDR3 length: 15 amino acids. This CDR3 reads CASSRGLDETETQYF. The CDR3 nucleotides read TGTGCCAGCAGCAGAGGACTAGACGAGACAGAGACCCAGTACTTC.

The chain couples TRBV3-1 (or the pseudogene TRBV3-2) to TRBJ1-3; a possible D gene is TRBD1 (6 bases). The germline CDR1 and CDR2 sequences are LGHDT and YNNKEL (reference sequence). V was cut by 2 bases and J by 1 base, with 12 bases left in between. The CDR3 covers 16 residues. As DNA, the CDR3 is TGTGCCAGCAGCCAACACACCGGGACATCTGGAAACACCATATATTTT. It yields the protein CASSQHTGTSGNTIYF.

The chain is built from TRBV27 and TRBJ1-4; 7 bases are a match to TRBD1. The CDR3 is 15 residues long. Germline loops: CDR1 MNHEY, CDR2 SMNVEV (reference sequence). V was clipped by 4 bases and J by 10 bases; unmatched bases: 12. CDR3 region: CASSSSGTVYGKLFF. DNA for the CDR3: TGTGCCAGCAGTTCATCGGGGACAGTCTATGGAAAACTGTTTTTT.

This clone was counted a single time. CDR3 sequence (DNA): TGCGCCAGCAGCTTGCTAGGGGGCGAGCAGTACTTC. Translated, it gives CASSLLGGEQYF. This sequence joins TRBV5-1 and TRBJ2-7, with D perhaps matching TRBD1 (6 bases). CDR1 SGHRS and CDR2 YFSETQ come from the germline V gene. The length of the CDR3 is 12 residues. The V end lost 1 base, the J end lost 6 bases, and 8 bases lay between the germline ends.

This rearrangement joins TRBV12-3 or TRBV12-4 to TRBJ2-2; D call uncertain. The length of the CDR3 is 13 residues. The ends were cut back, 7 bases at V and 6 bases at J, with 12 bases in the middle. CDR3 protein: CASTFHSSGELFF. The CDR3 region has the DNA TGTGCCAGCACCTTTCATAGTTCCGGGGAGCTGTTTTTT.

This clone appeared once. The chain links TRBV18 to TRBJ1-3; 9 bases align to TRBD1. This CDR3 region has 17 residues. Losses at the gene ends were 2 bases for V and 0 bases for J; bases not matched to a gene: 5. The germline V gene encodes CDR1 KGHSH and CDR2 LQKENI. Here the CDR3 DNA reads TGTGCCAGCTCACCAACGGGACAGGGATTCTCTGGAAACACCATATATTTT. This gives the protein CASSPTGQGFSGNTIYF.

The chain carries TRBV19 and TRBJ1-3; D not certain. There are 16 residues in the CDR3. The V and J ends lost 3 bases and 4 bases respectively, with 16 bases between them. The germline CDR1 and CDR2 sequences are LNHDA and SQIVND (reference sequence). The CDR3 sequence is CASSITYKPAGNTIYF. CDR3 DNA sequence: TGTGCCAGTAGTATTACATACAAACCCGCCGGAAACACCATATATTTT.

The gene calls are TRBV20-1 and TRBJ2-7; 10 bases are shared with TRBD2. The CDR3 covers 14 residues. Germline CDR1 reads DFQATT; CDR2 reads SNEGSKA (reference sequence). J lost 0 bases, V lost 3 bases, and 2 bases had no gene match. DNA of the CDR3: TGCAGTGCTAGTTCTAGCGGGGGCTCCTACGAGCAGTACTTC. Translating it yields CSASSSGGSYEQYF.